The sequence of this T cell receptor (beta chain) was determined in a study of shared clonotypes between healthy human individuals. The authors' processing: ImmunoSEQ output held junction-only sequences without quality scores, so filtering differed. Sequencing was performed with immunoSEQ multiplex PCR; in TCRdb, only in-frame clones are kept and a portion is missing. The V and J calls and clone size were taken over from that table, and D and trimming were inferred from the DNA. This sample has under 2,500,000 clones, with 90% to 96% found just once. CDR1 and CDR2 (germline): SQVTM, ANQGSEA. The V end lost 2 bases, the J end lost 0 bases, and 7 bases lay between the germline ends. The CDR3 has 13 residues.

The receptor was derived from a man aged 18 to 30 in good health. The V gene is TRBV29-1, the J gene TRBJ1-1; D unresolved. Source material: naive CD4+ T cells sorted from blood. Subset in this sample: CD45RA+ positively selected. CDR3 in amino acids: CSVERVLNTEAFF. The CDR3 coding sequence is TGCAGCGTTGAAAGGGTATTGAACACTGAAGCTTTCTTT.